The sample holds many counts of the clone carrying this TCR beta chain. Its cognate antigen is unknown. The entry originates in a study of neurological immune-mediated disorders. Findings of the study overall: With the multiple sclerosis repertoire cluster, neither clinical nor MRI features showed any association.

Each CDR3 protein gets one entry after TCRdb re-called the 5' RACE reads with MiXCR. The table lists roughly 120,000 distinct CDR3 sequences, approximately 3.2% of them singletons. The sequenced sample was PBMCs. The receptor was isolated from a woman aged 25-40 years with multiple sclerosis.

CDR3 protein: CASSSQTSTDTQYF. In DNA, the CDR3 is TGTGCCAGCAGTTCCCAGACTAGCACAGATACGCAGTATTTT. The chain has TRBV27 and TRBJ2-3; unclear D gene. V was trimmed by 4 bases and J by 0 bases, leaving 8 bases between them. CDR1 is MNHEY, CDR2 SMNVEV, per germline (reference sequence). The CDR3 covers 14 residues.